This TCR beta chain was recorded in a study of tumor-infiltrating lymphocytes in primary liver carcinoma. As for the study in general: The patient population consisted of men and women between 30 and 69 years of age. Staging of the tumors gave T1-T3 N0M0, with widths of roughly 4.2 to 11 cm. Study-level findings and limits: Samples, which were bulk and unsorted, did not allow CD4+ and CD8+ repertoires to be compared. It was in tumors, not blood, that the top-250-clone fraction was significantly higher (p = 0.039).

TCR beta cDNA was made from 400 to 500 ng total RNA with a constant-region primer. The TCR beta library was amplified through three nested multiplex PCR rounds in a modified ARM-PCR procedure. For roughly 10 cycles apiece, the opening two PCR rounds ran with TRBV1-TRBV30 forward primers and a C-beta reverse primer. TCRdb independently ran MiXCR on the multiplex PCR reads; one entry per CDR3 protein. The table includes 310,000 or so distinct CDR3 sequences, around 60% detected once. In the case of this clonotype: Its target is unknown.

The germline V gene encodes CDR1 LGHNT and CDR2 FRNRAP. CDR3 size: 12 residues. Trimming removed 4 bases from V and 10 bases from J, with 13 bases in between. The source of the blood RNA was unsorted whole blood, and germline DNA was extracted as well. The specimen sequenced was peripheral blood. This clonotype originated in a man aged 35-49 years with primary liver carcinoma and hepatitis B virus infection. The rearrangement joins TRBV12-5 to TRBJ1-2; D unclear. The CDR3 reads CASGSGPADYTF. In DNA, the CDR3 is TGTGCTAGTGGTTCGGGCCCCGCAGACTACACCTTC.